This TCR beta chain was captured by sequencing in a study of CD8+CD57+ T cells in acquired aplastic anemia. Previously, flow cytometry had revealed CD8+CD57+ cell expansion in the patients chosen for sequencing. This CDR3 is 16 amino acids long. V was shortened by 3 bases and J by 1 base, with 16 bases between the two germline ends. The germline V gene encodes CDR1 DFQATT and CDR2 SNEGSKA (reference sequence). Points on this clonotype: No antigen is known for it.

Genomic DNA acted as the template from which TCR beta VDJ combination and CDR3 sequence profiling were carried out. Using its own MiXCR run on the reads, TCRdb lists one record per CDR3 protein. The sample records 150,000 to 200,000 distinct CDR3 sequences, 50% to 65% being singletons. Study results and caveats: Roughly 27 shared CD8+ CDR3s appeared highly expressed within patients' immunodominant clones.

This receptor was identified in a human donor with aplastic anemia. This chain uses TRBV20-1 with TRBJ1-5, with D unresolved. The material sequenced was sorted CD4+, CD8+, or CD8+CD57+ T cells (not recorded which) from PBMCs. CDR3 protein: CSASSGKELSNQPQHF. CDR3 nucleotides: TGCAGTGCTAGCTCGGGGAAGGAATTAAGCAATCAGCCCCAGCATTTT.